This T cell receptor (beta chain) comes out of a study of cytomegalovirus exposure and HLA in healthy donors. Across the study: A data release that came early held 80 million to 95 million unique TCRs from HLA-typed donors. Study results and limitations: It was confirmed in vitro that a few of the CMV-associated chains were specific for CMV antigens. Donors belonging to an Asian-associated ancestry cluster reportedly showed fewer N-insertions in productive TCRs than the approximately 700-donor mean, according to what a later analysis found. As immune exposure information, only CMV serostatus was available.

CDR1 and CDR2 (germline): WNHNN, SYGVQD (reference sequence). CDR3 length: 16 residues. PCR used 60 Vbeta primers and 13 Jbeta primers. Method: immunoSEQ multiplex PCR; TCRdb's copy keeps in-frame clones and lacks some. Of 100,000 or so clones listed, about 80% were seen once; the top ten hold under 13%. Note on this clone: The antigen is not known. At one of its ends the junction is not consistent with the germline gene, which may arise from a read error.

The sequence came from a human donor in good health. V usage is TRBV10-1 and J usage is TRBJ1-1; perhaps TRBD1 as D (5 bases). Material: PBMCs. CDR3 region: CTSSEPRSGSNTEAFF. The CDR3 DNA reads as TGCACCAGCAGTGAGCCGAGGTCAGGGTCAAACACTGAAGCTTTCTTT.